A single TCR beta chain is shown here with its context. This sample stems from a study of blood T cell repertoires in COVID-19. Study-wide background: Both acute and convalescent COVID-19 samples were obtained from the United States, Italy and Spain. PBMCs, B-cell-depleted T cells, or T cells provided the cDNA or gDNA that made up the material.

In assigning cohorts, the study relied on participant-reported clinical history. In the source study's methods: From reference gene primer amplification, estimates of nucleated cell counts were derived. Only in-frame clones appear in the TCRdb table, and some are missing; sequencing was by immunoSEQ multiplex PCR. That table furnishes V, J and clone size, whereas the DNA furnished D and trimming. The table shows 170,000 or so clones, with roughly 85% occurring only once. Sequenced input: PBMCs or T cells enriched from blood (not recorded which). This receptor was obtained from a man aged 40-49 years who had recovered from COVID-19.

The CDR3 sequence is CASSGLADSYEQYF. CDR3 DNA: TGTGCCAGTAGTGGACTAGCGGACTCCTACGAGCAGTACTTC. The chain employs TRBV19 and TRBJ2-7; TRBD2 matches 10 bases. CDR1 is LNHDA and CDR2 is SQIVND in the germline V gene (reference sequence). The ends lost 5 bases at V and 0 bases at J; junction bases unmatched: 1. This CDR3 is 14 amino acids long. Based on the CDR3 plus reference TRBV19 and TRBJ2-7, the full variable domain is DGGITQSPKYLFRKEGQNVTLSCEQNLNHDAMYWYRQDPGQGLRLIYYSQIVNDFQKGDIAEGYSVSREKKESFPLTVTSAQKNPTAFYLCASSGLADSYEQYFGPGTRLTVT.